Listed below are T cell receptor beta chains from one sample, sequenced in a study of cytomegalovirus exposure and HLA in healthy donors. Libraries were prepared by immunoSEQ multiplex PCR; TCRdb keeps only in-frame clonotypes and omits some of them. This table holds roughly 190,000 clones, more than 75% found once. The source material was PBMCs. The receptors were sampled from a man aged 25-45 years in good health and CMV-seronegative. CDR3s include the opening cysteine and the closing phenylalanine or tryptophan. Fields, in order: D gene, clone size, CDR3 length, V gene, J gene, CDR3 DNA, CDR3 protein. The D gene is left open where the match is weak. The size field is filled for only some rows; it gives once, few, many or a size class.

>.|.|17|TRBV4-3|TRBJ2-1
TGCGCCAGCAGCCAAGATCCGGGACACGGACCTTACAATGAGCAGTTCTTC
CASSQDPGHGPYNEQFF
>.|.|13|TRBV2|TRBJ2-2
TGTGCCAGCAGCCGACGGGACACCGGGGAGCTGTTTTTT
CASSRRDTGELFF
>.|.|16|TRBV30|TRBJ2-7
TGCGCAATGGCCGCAGGGTCATCTTTAGGAGCCTACGAGCAGTACTTC
CAMAAGSSLGAYEQYF
>TRBD1|.|15|TRBV19|TRBJ1-5
TGTGCCAGTAGTTCCCCAGGACAGGCGGTTTGGCCCCAGCATTTT
CASSSPGQAVWPQHF
>TRBD2|.|17|TRBV11-2|TRBJ2-1
TGTGCCAGCAGCTTTTACAGCGGGAGAGGGGAGAAAGGTGAGCAGTTCTTC
CASSFYSGRGEKGEQFF
>.|once|15|TRBV19|TRBJ2-1
TGTGCCAGTAGTATAGTAGGGGATAACTACAATGAGCAGTTCTTC
CASSIVGDNYNEQFF
>.|once|14|TRBV28|TRBJ2-1
TGTGCCAGCAGTCCAGGAGGGTCTTTCGGTGAGCAGTTCTTC
CASSPGGSFGEQFF
>.|.|13|TRBV14|TRBJ1-2
TGTGCCAGCAGCCCCAGTGAAAACTATGGCTACACCTTC
CASSPSENYGYTF
>.|.|12|TRBV7-9|TRBJ1-1
TGTGCCAGCAGCCCTCAGGGCGCTGAAGCTTTCTTT
CASSPQGAEAFF
>.|.|16|TRBV5-4|TRBJ2-2
TGTGCCAGCAGCTTGGTAGGGGGAGTTGGCACCGGGGAGCTGTTTTTT
CASSLVGGVGTGELFF
>.|.|14|TRBV5-1|TRBJ1-2
TGCGCCAGCAGCTTGGCCACAGAAATCTATGGCTACACCTTC
CASSLATEIYGYTF
>.|.|14|TRBV4-1|TRBJ2-7
TGCGCCAGCAGCCACAACGGGGGTTCCTACGAGCAGTACTTC
CASSHNGGSYEQYF
>TRBD1|.|15|TRBV4-3|TRBJ2-5
TGCGCCAGCAGCCAAGAGGGACAGGGGGGCGAGACCCAGTACTTC
CASSQEGQGGETQYF
>.|.|18|TRBV6-1|TRBJ2-3
TGTGCCAGCAGTGAATACGGGAAGGGACTAGGGGGCCCGTTGACGCAGTATTTT
CASSEYGKGLGGPLTQYF
>.|.|13|TRBV9|TRBJ2-3
TGTGCCAGCAGCCCAGTGGGAGGCGATACGCAGTATTTT
CASSPVGGDTQYF
>.|.|15|TRBV7-9|TRBJ1-4
TGTTCCAGCAGCCCGGGGGGGGGTCCTAATGAAAAACTGTTTTTT
CSSSPGGGPNEKLFF
>TRBD1|.|14|TRBV11-2|TRBJ1-1
TGTACCAGCAGCTTAGACAGGGTGGACACTGAAGCTTTCTTT
CTSSLDRVDTEAFF
>TRBD1|.|14|TRBV4-2|TRBJ1-1
TGTGCCAGCAGTCTGGGACAGACGAACACTGAAGCTTTCTTT
CASSLGQTNTEAFF
>TRBD1|.|14|TRBV28|TRBJ2-7
TGTGCCAGCAGTCGGACAGGGCGCTCCTACGAGCAGTACTTC
CASSRTGRSYEQYF
>.|once|11|TRBV29-1|TRBJ1-3
TGCAGCGCTAGGGGGGGAAACACCATATATTTT
CSARGGNTIYF
>.|.|14|TRBV11-2|TRBJ2-2
TGTGCCAGCAGCACCGGGTCCCAAACCGGGGAGCTGTTTTTT
CASSTGSQTGELFF
>.|.|14|TRBV4-3|TRBJ2-3
TGCGCCAGCAGCCAGGCCCTGAATTCAGATACGCAGTATTTT
CASSQALNSDTQYF
>TRBD2|.|18|TRBV5-1|TRBJ2-2
TGCGCCAGCAGCTTGCCGGGACTAGCGAGATCGAACACCGGGGAGCTGTTTTTT
CASSLPGLARSNTGELFF
>.|.|16|TRBV28|TRBJ2-1
TGTGCCAGCAGTTTATTACCGACAGGATCGTACAATGAGCAGTTCTTC
CASSLLPTGSYNEQFF
>.|.|16|TRBV7-9|TRBJ2-1
TGTGCCAGCAGCTCCTTACCCGGGACTCCCTACAATGAGCAGTTCTTC
CASSSLPGTPYNEQFF
>TRBD1|.|13|TRBV10-3|TRBJ1-5
TGTGCCATCAGTGAGACAGGGGATCAGCCCCAGCATTTT
CAISETGDQPQHF
>.|.|13|TRBV2|TRBJ1-1
TGTGCCAGCAGAGGACAGACGCTAAATGAAGCTTTCTTT
CASRGQTLNEAFF
>.|.|11|TRBV20-1|TRBJ2-5
TGCAGTAGTGGCCACCAAGAGACCCAGTACTTC
CSSGHQETQYF
>.|once|16|TRBV4-3|TRBJ1-1
TGCGCCAGCAGCCAACAAACCAACAGGATGGACACTGAAGCTTTCTTT
CASSQQTNRMDTEAFF
>.|.|16|TRBV5-1|TRBJ2-2
TGCGCCAGCAGCTCCCCGACAGGGCGGGGGGCCGGGGAGCTGTTTTTT
CASSSPTGRGAGELFF
>.|.|13|TRBV30|TRBJ2-7
TGTGCCTGGAGTCGGGGAGGCTCCTACGAGCAGTACTTC
CAWSRGGSYEQYF
>.|.|14|TRBV27|TRBJ2-7
TGTGCCAGCACCGAGTGGGAGTTTACCTACGAGCAGTACTTC
CASTEWEFTYEQYF
>.|.|16|TRBV7-2|TRBJ2-5
TGTGCCAGCAGCTCTGCCCTCACACGCTACCAAGAGACCCAGTACTTC
CASSSALTRYQETQYF
>.|.|14|TRBV23-1|TRBJ2-5
TGCGCCAGCAGTCCCCAGTTCATCCAAGAGACCCAGTACTTC
CASSPQFIQETQYF
>TRBD1|.|14|TRBV6-1|TRBJ1-1
TGTGCCAGCAGTGCCGGGACAGGAGCTCGTAAAGCTTTCTTT
CASSAGTGARKAFF
>.|.|17|TRBV28|TRBJ1-5
TGTGCCAGCAGTTCACCGGGATCCCCGTTTACTAATCAGCCCCAGCATTTT
CASSSPGSPFTNQPQHF
>TRBD2|.|15|TRBV7-2|TRBJ2-3
TGTGCCAGCAGCCCAAGACGGGAGGGTACAGATACGCAGTATTTT
CASSPRREGTDTQYF
>TRBD2|.|15|TRBV28|TRBJ2-4
TGTGCCAGCAGTTTGGCGACTAGCGGGGGGGACATTCAGTACTTC
CASSLATSGGDIQYF
>TRBD1|once|12|TRBV28|TRBJ2-7
TGTGCCAGCAGACAGGGGGTCCACGAGCAGTACTTC
CASRQGVHEQYF
>TRBD1|.|16|TRBV7-2|TRBJ1-3
TGTGCCAGCAGCTTAGGGGACAGCCGCACTGGAAACACCATATATTTT
CASSLGDSRTGNTIYF
>.|.|13|TRBV27|TRBJ2-1
TGTGCCAGCAGTTTATCGAGCTACAATGAGCAGTTCTTC
CASSLSSYNEQFF
>TRBD2|.|17|TRBV7-2|TRBJ2-3
TGTGCCAGCAGCTTTTCTACCGGGACTAGAATCGTGAATACGCAGTATTTT
CASSFSTGTRIVNTQYF
>TRBD2|.|15|TRBV11-1|TRBJ2-1
TGTGCCAGCAGCTCCCTTAGCGGGCCCTTGGGTGAGCAGTTCTTC
CASSSLSGPLGEQFF
>TRBD1|.|15|TRBV6-5|TRBJ1-5
TGTGCCAGCAGGCCGGACAGGGGGCCGGGTCAGCCCCAGCATTTT
CASRPDRGPGQPQHF
>.|.|15|TRBV27|TRBJ1-1
TGTGCCAGCAGAGCGGGGGTCTCGGGGAACACTGAAGCTTTCTTT
CASRAGVSGNTEAFF
>TRBD2|.|16|TRBV6-6|TRBJ2-1
TGTGCCAGCAGCATCCCCGGGACTAGCGGTTCTGGTGAGCAGTTCTTC
CASSIPGTSGSGEQFF
>.|.|16|TRBV9|TRBJ1-3
TGTGCCAGCAGCGTAGGGACGGGAATCTCTGGAAACACCATATATTTT
CASSVGTGISGNTIYF